This TCR beta chain stems from a study of blood T cells in healthy people across ages. General study findings and limits: Observed TCR beta diversity per million T cells went down as age went up. This fall followed a roughly linear course with age. Diversity figures derived from one million T cells were judged to underestimate the true value. Comparison with aged donors showed that long-lived donors had more naive CD4+ cells and higher diversity.

In this sample, this clonotype turned up many times. The antigen is undetermined. V was pared by 3 bases and J by 0 bases, with 13 bases between. From germline, CDR1 is SGHNT and CDR2 YYREEE (reference sequence). CDR3 size: 17 residues. It was with a sample-barcoded 5' primer and a J-beta primer mix that a second PCR of roughly 6 to 11 cycles was run. All samples gave at least 2.5 million CDR3-containing paired-end reads. TCRdb re-analysed the 5' RACE reads in MiXCR, keeping a single row per CDR3 protein. The table lists around 870,000 distinct CDR3 sequences, 29% of them singletons, with around a sixth in the top ten.

The gene calls are TRBV5-4 and TRBJ2-6; D is perhaps TRBD1 (6 bases). This TCR was sampled from a woman of 80 years or more in good health. The sequencing input was blood. The CDR3 coding sequence is TGTGCCAGCAGCTCATGGACAGTTAGCTCTGGGGCCAACGTCCTGACTTTC. It codes for CASSSWTVSSGANVLTF.